These T cell receptor beta chains were read from a single sample in a study of early T cells in non-severe SARS-CoV-2 infection. TCRdb itself ran the 5' RACE reads through MiXCR, one entry per CDR3 protein. In the table there are around 61,000 distinct CDR3 sequences, 10% to 15% of which are singletons. Sequenced sample: whole blood. These receptor sequences come from an adult who was a healthcare worker with PCR-confirmed SARS-CoV-2 infection or an uninfected control (not recorded which). Each CDR3 is given with its conserved first and last residue. The D gene is left open where the match is weak. Clone size appears in some rows only: once, few, many, or a class for an expanded clone.

TRBV29-1	TRBJ1-1	NA	few	TGCAGCGTAGCACAAGGGGACACTGAAGCTTTCTTT	CSVAQGDTEAFF
TRBV18	TRBJ1-5	TRBD1	NA	TGTGCCAGCTCTACAGGGGGCAATCAGCCCCAGCATTTT	CASSTGGNQPQHF
TRBV5-1	TRBJ2-7	TRBD1	few	TGCGCCAGCAGCTTCGGGACAGCCTACGAGCAGTACTTC	CASSFGTAYEQYF
TRBV6-1	TRBJ2-3	TRBD2	NA	TGTGCCACCTCTAGCGGGAGAGGGGATACGCAGTATTTT	CATSSGRGDTQYF
TRBV9	TRBJ2-1	TRBD2	NA	TGTGCCAGCAGCGTAGGGCTAGCGGGAGGTGGTGAGCAGTTCTTC	CASSVGLAGGGEQFF
TRBV12-3/TRBV12-4	TRBJ2-1	NA	many	TGTGCCAGCAGTTTTCTTCCGCAAACAGCCTACAATGAGCAGTTCTTC	CASSFLPQTAYNEQFF
TRBV18	TRBJ1-1	NA	many	TGTGCCAGCTCACCACCGTGGGGAATGAACACTGAAGCTTTCTTT	CASSPPWGMNTEAFF
TRBV27	TRBJ2-7	NA	many	TGTGCCAGCAGTTCGACGGGCCGGAGGCCCTACGAGCAGTACTTC	CASSSTGRRPYEQYF
TRBV28	TRBJ2-7	NA	NA	TGTGCCAGCAGTCGCATAAGCGGATACGAGCAGTACTTC	CASSRISGYEQYF
TRBV5-1	TRBJ2-1	NA	many	TGCGCCAGCAGCTTGGTGTTGAACAATGAGCAGTTCTTC	CASSLVLNNEQFF